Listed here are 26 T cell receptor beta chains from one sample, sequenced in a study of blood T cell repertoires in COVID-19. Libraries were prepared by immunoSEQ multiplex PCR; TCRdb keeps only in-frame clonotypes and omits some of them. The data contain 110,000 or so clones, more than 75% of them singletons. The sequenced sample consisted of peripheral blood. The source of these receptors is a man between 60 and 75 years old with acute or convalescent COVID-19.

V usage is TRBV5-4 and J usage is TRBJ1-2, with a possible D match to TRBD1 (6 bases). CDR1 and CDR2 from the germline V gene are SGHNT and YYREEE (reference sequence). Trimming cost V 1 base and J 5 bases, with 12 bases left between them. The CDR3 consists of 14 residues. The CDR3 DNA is TGTGCCAGCAGCTTGCTACAGGGAGAGTATGGCTACACCTTC. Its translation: CASSLLQGEYGYTF.

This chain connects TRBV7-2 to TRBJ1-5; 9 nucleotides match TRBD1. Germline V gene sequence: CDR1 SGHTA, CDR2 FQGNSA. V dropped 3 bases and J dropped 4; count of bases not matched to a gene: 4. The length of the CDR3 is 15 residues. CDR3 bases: TGTGCCAGCAGCTTCCTGGACAGGGGAAATCAGCCCCAGCATTTT. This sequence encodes CASSFLDRGNQPQHF.

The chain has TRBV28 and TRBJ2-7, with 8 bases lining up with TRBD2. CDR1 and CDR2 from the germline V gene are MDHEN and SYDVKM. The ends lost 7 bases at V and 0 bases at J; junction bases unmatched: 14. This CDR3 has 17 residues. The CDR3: CASNNGVAGSISYEQYF. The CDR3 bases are TGTGCCAGCAACAACGGGGTAGCGGGGTCGATCTCCTACGAGCAGTACTTC.

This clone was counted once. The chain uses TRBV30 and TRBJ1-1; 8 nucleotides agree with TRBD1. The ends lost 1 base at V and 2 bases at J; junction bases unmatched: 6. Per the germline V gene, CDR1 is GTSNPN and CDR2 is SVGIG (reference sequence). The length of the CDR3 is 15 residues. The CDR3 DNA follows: TGTGCCTGGAGTGATGTTGGGACAGGAAACACTGAAGCTTTCTTT. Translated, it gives CAWSDVGTGNTEAFF.

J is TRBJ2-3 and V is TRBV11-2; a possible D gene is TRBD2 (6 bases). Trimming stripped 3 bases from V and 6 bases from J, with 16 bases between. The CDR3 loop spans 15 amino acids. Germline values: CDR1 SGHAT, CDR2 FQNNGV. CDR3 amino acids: CASSFGGSQGDTQYF. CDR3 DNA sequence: TGTGCCAGCAGCTTTGGGGGGAGTCAGGGCGATACGCAGTATTTT.

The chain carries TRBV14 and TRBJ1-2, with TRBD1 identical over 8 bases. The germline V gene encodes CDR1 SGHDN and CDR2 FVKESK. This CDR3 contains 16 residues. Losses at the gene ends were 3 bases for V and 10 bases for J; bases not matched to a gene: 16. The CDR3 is CASSHLGGQGLNDYTF. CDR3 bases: TGTGCCAGCAGCCATTTGGGTGGACAGGGTTTAAACGACTACACCTTC.

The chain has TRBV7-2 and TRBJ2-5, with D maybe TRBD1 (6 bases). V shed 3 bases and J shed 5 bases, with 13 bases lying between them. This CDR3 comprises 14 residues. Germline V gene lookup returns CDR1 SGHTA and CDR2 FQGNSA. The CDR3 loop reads CASSFKGVFETQYF. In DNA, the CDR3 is TGTGCCAGCAGCTTTAAGGGGGTTTTTGAGACCCAGTACTTC.

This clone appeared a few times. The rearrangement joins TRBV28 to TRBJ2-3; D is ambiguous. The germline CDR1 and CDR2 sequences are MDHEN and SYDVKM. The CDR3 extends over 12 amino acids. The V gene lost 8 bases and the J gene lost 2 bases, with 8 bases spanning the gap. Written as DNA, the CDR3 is TGTGCCAGCGGGCAGGCCACAGATACGCAGTATTTT. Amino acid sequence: CASGQATDTQYF.

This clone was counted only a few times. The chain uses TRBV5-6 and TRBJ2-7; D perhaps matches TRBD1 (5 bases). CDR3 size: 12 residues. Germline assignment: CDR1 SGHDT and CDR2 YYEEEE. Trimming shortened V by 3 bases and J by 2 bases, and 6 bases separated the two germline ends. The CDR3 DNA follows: TGTGCCAGCAGCTCAGGGACCTACGAGCAGTACTTC. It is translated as CASSSGTYEQYF.

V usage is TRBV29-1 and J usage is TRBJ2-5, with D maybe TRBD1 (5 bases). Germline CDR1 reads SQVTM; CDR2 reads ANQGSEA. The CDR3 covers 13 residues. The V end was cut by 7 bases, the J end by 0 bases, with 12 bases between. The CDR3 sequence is CSARQSYQETQYF. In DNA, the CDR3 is TGCAGCGCACGACAGTCGTACCAAGAGACCCAGTACTTC.

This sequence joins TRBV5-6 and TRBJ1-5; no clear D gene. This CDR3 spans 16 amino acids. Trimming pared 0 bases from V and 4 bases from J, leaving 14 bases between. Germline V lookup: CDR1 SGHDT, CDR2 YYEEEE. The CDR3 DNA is TGTGCCAGCAGCTTGGCGTCCGGAATGAGGAATCAGCCCCAGCATTTT. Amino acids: CASSLASGMRNQPQHF.

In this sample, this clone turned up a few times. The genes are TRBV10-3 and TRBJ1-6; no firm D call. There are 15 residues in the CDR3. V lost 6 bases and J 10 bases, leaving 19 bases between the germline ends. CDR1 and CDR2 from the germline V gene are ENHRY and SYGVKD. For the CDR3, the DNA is TGTGCCATCAGGCTCGACCCGCAGCGGGAGTCACCCCTCCACTTT. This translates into CAIRLDPQRESPLHF.

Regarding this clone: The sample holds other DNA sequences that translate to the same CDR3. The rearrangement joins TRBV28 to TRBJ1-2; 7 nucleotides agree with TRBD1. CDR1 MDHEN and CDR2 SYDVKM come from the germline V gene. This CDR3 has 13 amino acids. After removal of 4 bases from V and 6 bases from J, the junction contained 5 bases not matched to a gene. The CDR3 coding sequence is TGTGCCAGCAGTTCCGGAGGGGGCGATGGCTACACCTTC. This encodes CASSSGGGDGYTF.

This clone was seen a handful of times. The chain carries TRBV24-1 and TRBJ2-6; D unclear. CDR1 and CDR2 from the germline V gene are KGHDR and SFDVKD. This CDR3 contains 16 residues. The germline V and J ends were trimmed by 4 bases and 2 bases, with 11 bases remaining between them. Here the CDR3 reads CATSEAETPGANVLTF. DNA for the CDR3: TGTGCCACCAGTGAGGCGGAAACACCTGGGGCCAACGTCCTGACTTTC.

This CDR3 is CASSQLASSYEQYF. The CDR3 DNA reads as TGCGCCAGCAGCCAACTAGCGTCCTCCTACGAGCAGTACTTC. The chain couples TRBV4-3 to TRBJ2-7, with TRBD2 as a possible D gene (6 bases). CDR3 length: 14 amino acids. The germline gives CDR1 LGHNA, CDR2 YSLEER. The germline V and J ends were trimmed by 2 bases and 0 bases, with 8 bases remaining between them.

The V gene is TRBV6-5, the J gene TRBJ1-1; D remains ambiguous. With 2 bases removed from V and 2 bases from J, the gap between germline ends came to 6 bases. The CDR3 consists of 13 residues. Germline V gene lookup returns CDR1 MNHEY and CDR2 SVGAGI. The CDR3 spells CASSYGRNTEAFF. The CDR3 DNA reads TGTGCCAGCAGTTACGGGAGAAACACTGAAGCTTTCTTT.

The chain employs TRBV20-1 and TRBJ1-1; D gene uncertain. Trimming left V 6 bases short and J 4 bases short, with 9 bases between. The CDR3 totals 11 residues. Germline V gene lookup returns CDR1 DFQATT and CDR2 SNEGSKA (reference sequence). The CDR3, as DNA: TGCAGTGCATGGTGGAGCACTGAAGCTTTCTTT. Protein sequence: CSAWWSTEAFF.

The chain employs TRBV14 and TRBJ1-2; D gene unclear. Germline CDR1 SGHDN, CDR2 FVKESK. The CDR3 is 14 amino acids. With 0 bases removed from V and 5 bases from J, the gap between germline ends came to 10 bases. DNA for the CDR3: TGTGCCAGCAGCCAAGACGCCCGCCAGTATGGCTACACCTTC. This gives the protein CASSQDARQYGYTF.

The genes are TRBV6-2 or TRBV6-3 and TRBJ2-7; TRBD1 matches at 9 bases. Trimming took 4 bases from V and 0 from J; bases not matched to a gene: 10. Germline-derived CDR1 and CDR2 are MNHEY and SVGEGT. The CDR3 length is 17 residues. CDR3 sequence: CASSSERQGGTSYEQYF. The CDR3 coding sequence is TGTGCCAGCAGTTCCGAGAGACAGGGGGGGACCTCCTACGAGCAGTACTTC.

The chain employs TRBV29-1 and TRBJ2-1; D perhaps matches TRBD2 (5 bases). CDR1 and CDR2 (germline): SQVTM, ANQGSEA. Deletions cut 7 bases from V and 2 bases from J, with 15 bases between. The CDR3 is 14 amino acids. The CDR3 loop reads CSAIRGQTYNEQFF. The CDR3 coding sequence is TGCAGCGCTATCCGGGGTCAAACCTACAATGAGCAGTTCTTC.

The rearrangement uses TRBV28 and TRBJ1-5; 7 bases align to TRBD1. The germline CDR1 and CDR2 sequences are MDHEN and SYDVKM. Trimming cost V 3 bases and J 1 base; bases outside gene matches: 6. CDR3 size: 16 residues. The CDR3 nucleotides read TGTGCCAGCAGTTTGCCGACAGGGAGAAGCAATCAGCCCCAGCATTTT. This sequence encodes CASSLPTGRSNQPQHF.

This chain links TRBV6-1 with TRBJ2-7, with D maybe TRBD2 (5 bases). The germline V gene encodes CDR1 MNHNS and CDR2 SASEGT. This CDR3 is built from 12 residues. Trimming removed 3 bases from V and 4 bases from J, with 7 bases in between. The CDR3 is CASSEREYEQYF. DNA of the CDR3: TGTGCCAGCAGTGAGAGGGAATACGAGCAGTACTTC.

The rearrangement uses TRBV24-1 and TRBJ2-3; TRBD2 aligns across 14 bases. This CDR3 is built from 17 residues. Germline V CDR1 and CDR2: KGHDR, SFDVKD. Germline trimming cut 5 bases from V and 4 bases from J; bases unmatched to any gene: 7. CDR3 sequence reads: CATSVPGTSGRADTQYF. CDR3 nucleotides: TGTGCCACCAGTGTGCCGGGGACTAGCGGGAGAGCAGATACGCAGTATTTT.

The CDR3 DNA reads TGCGCCAGCAGCGAGGACACCGGGACATTCAACGTCCTGACTTTC. It encodes CASSEDTGTFNVLTF. The V call is TRBV5-1, the J call TRBJ2-6, with D possibly matching TRBD1 (6 bases). Trimming shortened V by 4 bases and J by 9 bases, and 17 bases separated the two germline ends. The CDR3 is made up of 15 amino acids. The germline CDR1 and CDR2 sequences are SGHRS and YFSETQ.

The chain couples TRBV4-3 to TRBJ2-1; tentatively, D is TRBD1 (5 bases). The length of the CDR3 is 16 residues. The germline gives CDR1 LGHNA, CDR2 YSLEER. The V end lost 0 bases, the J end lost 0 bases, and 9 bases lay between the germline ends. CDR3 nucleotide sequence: TGCGCCAGCAGCCAAGATGGGGCCTCCTCCTACAATGAGCAGTTCTTC. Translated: CASSQDGASSYNEQFF.

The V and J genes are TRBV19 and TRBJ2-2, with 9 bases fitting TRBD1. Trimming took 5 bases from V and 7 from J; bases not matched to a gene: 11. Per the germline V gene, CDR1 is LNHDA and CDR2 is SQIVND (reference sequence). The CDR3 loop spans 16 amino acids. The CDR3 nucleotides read TGTGCCAGTAGTCGCTTGACAGGGGGAAATCACGGGGAGCTGTTTTTT. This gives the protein CASSRLTGGNHGELFF.